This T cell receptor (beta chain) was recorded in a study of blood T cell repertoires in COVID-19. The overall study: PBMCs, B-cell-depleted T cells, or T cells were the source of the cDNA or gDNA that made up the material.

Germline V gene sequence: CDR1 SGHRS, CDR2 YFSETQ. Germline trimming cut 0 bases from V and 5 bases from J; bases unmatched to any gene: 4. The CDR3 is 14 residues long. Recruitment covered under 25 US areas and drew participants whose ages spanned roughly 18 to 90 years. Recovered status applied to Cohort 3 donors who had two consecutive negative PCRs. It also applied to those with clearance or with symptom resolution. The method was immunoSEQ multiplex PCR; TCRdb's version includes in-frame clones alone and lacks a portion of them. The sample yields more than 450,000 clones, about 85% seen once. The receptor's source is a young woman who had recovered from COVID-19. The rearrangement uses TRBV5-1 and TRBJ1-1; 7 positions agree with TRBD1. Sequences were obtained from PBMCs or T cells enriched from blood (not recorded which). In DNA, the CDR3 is TGCGCCAGCAGCTTGGACAGGGGTGAAACTGAAGCTTTCTTT. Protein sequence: CASSLDRGETEAFF.